This TCR beta chain derives from a study of Graves' ophthalmopathy and Graves' hyperthyroidism. This clonotype has just one count. The authors amplified TCR beta CDR3 regions from RNA transcripts. Second-round multiplex PCR came after first-round RT-PCR with HTBI primers. In TCRdb, the multiplex PCR reads were re-called with MiXCR into one record per CDR3 protein. Here the sample spans 600,000 to 950,000 distinct CDR3 sequences, 35% to 50% being singletons. This CDR3 comprises 16 residues. Trimming took 2 bases from V and 6 from J; bases not matched to a gene: 9. Germline V gives CDR1 DFQATT, CDR2 SNEGSKA (reference sequence). Other autoimmune diseases, uncontrolled infections, pregnancy or lactation led to the exclusion of patients.

The TCR was taken from an adult man with Graves' ophthalmopathy. The rearrangement uses TRBV20-1 and TRBJ2-7, with 14 bases fitting TRBD2. The specimen sequenced was peripheral blood. Written as DNA, the CDR3 is TGCAGTGCTAGACCTAGACTAGCGGGAGGGAAAGGCGAGCAGTACTTC. It specifies CSARPRLAGGKGEQYF.